Given below is one T cell receptor beta chain in context. This specimen comes from a study of cytomegalovirus exposure and HLA in healthy donors. 13 Jbeta primers and 60 Vbeta primers were used for the PCR. Sequencing was performed with immunoSEQ multiplex PCR; in TCRdb, only in-frame clones are kept and a portion is missing. This sample has roughly 160,000 clones; roughly 81% occur once, and the top ten carry under 15%. This CDR3 is built from 15 residues. Per the germline V gene, CDR1 is PRHDT and CDR2 is FYEKMQ (reference sequence). J lost 3 bases, V lost 6 bases, and 7 bases had no gene match. Although they were nominally healthy when sampled, donors likely had unrecorded immune exposures.

The V call is TRBV13, the J call TRBJ1-4, with 7 bases aligning to TRBD1. The sequencing sample was made of PBMCs. This clonotype originated in a woman aged 45-60 years in good health and CMV-seronegative. This CDR3 is CASSSRGPANEKLFF. The CDR3 DNA reads as TGTGCCAGCAGTTCGAGGGGGCCTGCTAATGAAAAACTGTTTTTT. The complete variable domain, with remaining parts taken from reference TRBV13 and TRBJ1-4, reads AAGVIQSPRHLIKEKRETATLKCYPIPRHDTVYWYQQGPGQDPQFLISFYEKMQSDKGSIPDRFSAQQFSDYHSELNMSSLELGDSALYFCASSSRGPANEKLFFGSGTQLSVL.